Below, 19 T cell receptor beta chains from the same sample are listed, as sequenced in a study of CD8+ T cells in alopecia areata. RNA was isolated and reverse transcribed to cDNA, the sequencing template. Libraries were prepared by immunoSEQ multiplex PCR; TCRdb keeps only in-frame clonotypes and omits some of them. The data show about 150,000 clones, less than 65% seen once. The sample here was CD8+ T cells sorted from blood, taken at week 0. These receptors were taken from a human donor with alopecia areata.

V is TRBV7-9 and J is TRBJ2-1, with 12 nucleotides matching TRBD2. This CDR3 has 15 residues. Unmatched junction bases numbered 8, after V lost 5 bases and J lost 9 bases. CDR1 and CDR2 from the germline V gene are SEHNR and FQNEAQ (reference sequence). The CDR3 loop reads CASSPGGTSGSEQFF. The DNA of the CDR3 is TGTGCCAGCAGCCCCGGGGGGACTAGCGGGTCTGAGCAGTTCTTC.

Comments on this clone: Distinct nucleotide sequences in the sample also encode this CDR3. The CDR3, as DNA: TGCAGCGTTGGGACAGGTGACTCCTACGAGCAGTACTTC. It codes for CSVGTGDSYEQYF. V usage is TRBV29-1 and J usage is TRBJ2-7; 7 nucleotides agree with TRBD1. The CDR3 is 13 residues long. The V gene end was trimmed by 4 bases and the J gene end by 0 bases; junction bases not matched to a gene: 3. Per germline, CDR1 SQVTM and CDR2 ANQGSEA.

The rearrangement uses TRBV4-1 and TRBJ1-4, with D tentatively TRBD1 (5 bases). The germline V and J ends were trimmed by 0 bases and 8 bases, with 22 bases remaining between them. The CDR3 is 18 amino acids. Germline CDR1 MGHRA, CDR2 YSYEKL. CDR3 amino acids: CASSQDDRAWGKREKLFF. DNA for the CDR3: TGCGCCAGCAGCCAAGATGATCGGGCTTGGGGGAAGAGAGAAAAACTGTTTTTT.

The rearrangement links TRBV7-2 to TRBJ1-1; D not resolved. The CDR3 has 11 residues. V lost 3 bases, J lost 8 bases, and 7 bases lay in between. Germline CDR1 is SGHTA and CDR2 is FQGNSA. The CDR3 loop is CASSFGMEAFF. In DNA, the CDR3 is TGTGCCAGCAGCTTTGGTATGGAAGCTTTCTTT.

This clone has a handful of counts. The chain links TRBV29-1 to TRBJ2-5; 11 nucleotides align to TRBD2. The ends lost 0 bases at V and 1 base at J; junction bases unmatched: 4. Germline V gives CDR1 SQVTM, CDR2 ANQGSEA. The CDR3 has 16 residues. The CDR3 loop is CSVEDQTSGVQETQYF. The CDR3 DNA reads TGCAGCGTTGAAGATCAGACTAGCGGGGTCCAAGAGACCCAGTACTTC. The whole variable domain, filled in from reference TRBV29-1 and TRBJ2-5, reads SAVISQKPSRDICQRGTSLTIQCQVDSQVTMMFWYRQQPGQSLTLIATANQGSEATYESGFVIDKFPISRPNLTFSTLTVSNMSPEDSSIYLCSVEDQTSGVQETQYFGPGTRLLVL.

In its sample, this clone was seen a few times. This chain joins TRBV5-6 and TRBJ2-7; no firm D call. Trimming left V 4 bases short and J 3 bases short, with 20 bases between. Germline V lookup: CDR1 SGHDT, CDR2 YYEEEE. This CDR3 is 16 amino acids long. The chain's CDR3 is CASSLLTESLFYEQYF. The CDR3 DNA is TGTGCCAGCAGCCTATTGACTGAAAGCTTGTTCTACGAGCAGTACTTC.

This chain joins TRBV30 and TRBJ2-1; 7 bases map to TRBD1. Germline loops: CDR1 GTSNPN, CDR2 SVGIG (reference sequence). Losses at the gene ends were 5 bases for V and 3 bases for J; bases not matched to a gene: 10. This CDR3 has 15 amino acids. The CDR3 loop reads CAWDQQGEGYNEQFF. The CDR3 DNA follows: TGTGCCTGGGACCAGCAGGGGGAAGGCTACAATGAGCAGTTCTTC.

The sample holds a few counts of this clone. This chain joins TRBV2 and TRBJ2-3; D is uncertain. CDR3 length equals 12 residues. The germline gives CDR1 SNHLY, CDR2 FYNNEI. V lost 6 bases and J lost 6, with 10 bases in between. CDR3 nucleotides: TGTGCCAGCAGCTGGCGATTGGATACGCAGTATTTT. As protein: CASSWRLDTQYF.

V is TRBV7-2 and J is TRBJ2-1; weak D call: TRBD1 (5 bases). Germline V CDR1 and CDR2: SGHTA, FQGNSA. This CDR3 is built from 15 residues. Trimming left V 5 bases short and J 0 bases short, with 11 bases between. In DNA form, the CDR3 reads TGTGCCAGCAGCAAAGGGGTAGGCTCCTACAATGAGCAGTTCTTC. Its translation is CASSKGVGSYNEQFF. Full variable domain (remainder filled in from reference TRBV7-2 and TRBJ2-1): GAGVSQSPSNKVTEKGKDVELRCDPISGHTALYWYRQSLGQGLEFLIYFQGNSAPDKSGLPSDRFSAERTGGSVSTLTIQRTQQEDSAVYLCASSKGVGSYNEQFFGPGTRLTVL.

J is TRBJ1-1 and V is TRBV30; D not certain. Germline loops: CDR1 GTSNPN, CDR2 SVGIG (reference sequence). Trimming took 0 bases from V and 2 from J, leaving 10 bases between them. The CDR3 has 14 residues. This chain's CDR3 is CAWSVSGSNTEAFF. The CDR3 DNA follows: TGTGCCTGGAGTGTATCTGGTTCCAACACTGAAGCTTTCTTT.

The CDR3 region has the DNA TGTGCCAGCAGTTTAGGCGTCACAGATACGCAGTATTTT. Its translation is CASSLGVTDTQYF. The chain recombines TRBV27 with TRBJ2-3; D gene uncertain. Germline V gives CDR1 MNHEY, CDR2 SMNVEV (reference sequence). V was pared by 2 bases and J by 2 bases, with 5 bases between. The CDR3 is 13 residues long.

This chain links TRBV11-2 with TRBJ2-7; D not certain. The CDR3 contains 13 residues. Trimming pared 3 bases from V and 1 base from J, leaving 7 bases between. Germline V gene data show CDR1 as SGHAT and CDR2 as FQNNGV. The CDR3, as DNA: TGTGCCAGCAGCTTGGAAGGGTCCTACGAGCAGTACTTC. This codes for CASSLEGSYEQYF.

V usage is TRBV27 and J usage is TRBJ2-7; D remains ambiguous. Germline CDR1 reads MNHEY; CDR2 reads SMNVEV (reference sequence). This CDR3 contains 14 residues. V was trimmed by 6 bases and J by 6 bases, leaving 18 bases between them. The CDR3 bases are TGTGCCAGCAGGCCGCAGGCGCTGGGGTCCGAGCAGTACTTC. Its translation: CASRPQALGSEQYF.

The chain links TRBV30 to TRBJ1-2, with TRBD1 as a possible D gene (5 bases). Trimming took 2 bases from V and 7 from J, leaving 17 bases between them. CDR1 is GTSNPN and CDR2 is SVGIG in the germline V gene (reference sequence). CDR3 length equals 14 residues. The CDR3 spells CAWSKGARGGGYTF. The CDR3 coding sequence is TGTGCCTGGAGTAAAGGGGCCCGCGGAGGTGGCTACACCTTC.

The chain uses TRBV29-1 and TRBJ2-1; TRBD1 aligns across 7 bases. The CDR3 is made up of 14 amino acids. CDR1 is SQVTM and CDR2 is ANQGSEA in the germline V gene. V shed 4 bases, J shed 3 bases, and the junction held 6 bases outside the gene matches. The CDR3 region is CSVAGTAFYNEQFF. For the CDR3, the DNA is TGCAGCGTTGCCGGGACAGCCTTCTACAATGAGCAGTTCTTC.

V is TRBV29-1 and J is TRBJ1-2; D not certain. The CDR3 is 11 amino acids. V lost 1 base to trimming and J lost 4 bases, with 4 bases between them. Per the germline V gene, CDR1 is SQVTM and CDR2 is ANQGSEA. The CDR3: CSVEAAYGYTF. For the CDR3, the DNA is TGCAGCGTTGAAGCGGCCTATGGCTACACCTTC.

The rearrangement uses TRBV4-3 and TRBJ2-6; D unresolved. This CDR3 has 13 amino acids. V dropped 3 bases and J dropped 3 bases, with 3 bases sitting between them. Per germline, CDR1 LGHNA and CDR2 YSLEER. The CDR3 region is CASSHGGANVLTF. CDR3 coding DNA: TGCGCCAGCAGCCATGGTGGGGCCAACGTCCTGACTTTC.

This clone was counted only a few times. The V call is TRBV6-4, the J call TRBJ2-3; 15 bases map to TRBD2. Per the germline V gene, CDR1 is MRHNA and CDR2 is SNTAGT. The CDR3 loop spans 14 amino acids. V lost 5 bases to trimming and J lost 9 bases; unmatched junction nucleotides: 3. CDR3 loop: CASSRTSGGATQYF. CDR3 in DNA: TGTGCCAGCAGTAGGACTAGCGGGGGGGCCACGCAGTATTTT.

CDR3 protein: CAWSVSGAMNEKLFF. The CDR3 DNA reads TGTGCCTGGAGTGTATCAGGGGCTATGAATGAAAAACTGTTTTTT. The chain is built from TRBV30 and TRBJ1-4; D might be TRBD1 (6 bases). The CDR3 sequence is 15 residues long. V shed 0 bases and J shed 5 bases, with 13 bases lying between them. Germline V lookup: CDR1 GTSNPN, CDR2 SVGIG (reference sequence).